The entry below gives a single T cell receptor beta chain sequence along with its context. Its recognized antigen is unknown. No much larger clone exists at a distance of one base, and base qualities are not known. The germline V gene sets CDR1 to SNHLY and CDR2 to FYNNEI. The junction shows trimming of 6 bases on V and 2 bases on J, plus 10 bases between the germline ends. The CDR3, cysteine through phenylalanine, is 13 amino acids long. Only the CDR3 part of the read is kept: 39 bases, read in frame from the first base. What this sample's time point label stands for: baseline before first vaccination. Samples from vaccinated people were obtained from the UK trials COV001 and COV002, which included a single-blind randomized controlled phase 2/3 trial of AZD1222 (ChAdOx1 nCoV-19) in healthy adults. For TCRbeta chain sequencing, PBMC samples were collected from trial participants at day 0 and at day 28 after the second dose.

The data were obtained in a study of T cell responses to AZD1222 COVID-19 vaccine (dated by TCRdb to the early 2020s). With regard to the full study: Because spike-specific TCR depth and breadth did not differ between the two schedules, AZD1222 recipients who got a second dose at roughly 4 weeks were pooled with those who got a second dose at roughly 12 weeks. TCR sequencing was performed for 233 trial participants, of whom 200 to 220 were given two doses of AZD1222 and 26 were given two doses of MenACWY control vaccine. Enrollment into the trials was organized by age into subgroups of 18-55, 56-69 and 70-plus years, and those subgroups contained roughly 140, 27 and 60 TCR-sequenced participants, respectively. What the research found in general, with its limitations: Epitopes outside the regions mutated in the B.1.351 and B.1.1.7 variants were reportedly recognized by nearly half of the unique spike-specific TCRs. After two AZD1222 doses, both the breadth and the depth of spike-specific TCRs were significantly higher than at day 0 and than in MenACWY recipients. No day 14 peak-response samples were available, so repertoires were characterized only after the peak T cell response. Participants were mostly white British, with more females than males. The authors suggested clonal diversity may have been underestimated. The 56-69-year group was small, and its depth increase did not reach significance, likely because of low power. Conclusions about previously exposed vaccinees were limited because only six or seven AZD1222 recipients were SARS-CoV-2 seropositive at baseline. The vaccine-associated CD4 TCRs covered the entire spike protein, and the dominant responses fell in regions 160-218 and 743-854.

The CDR3 regions of human TCRbeta chains were subjected to immunosequencing. Processing in the source paper ran as follows. Repertoire TCRs were matched against a reference library of SARS-CoV-2-specific TCRs generated with the MIRA antigen-specificity platform. Breadth meant the fraction of unique TCRs that were SARS-CoV-2-associated, whereas depth meant the fraction of total T cells that were SARS-CoV-2-associated. Using the MIRA data, each spike-specific TCR was assigned both to the spike region to which the TCR was reactive and to a CD4 or CD8 class. Log10-transformed breadth and depth values were compared by one-way ANOVA with Sidak's multiple comparisons tests. TCRdb holds this immuneACCESS table with in-frame rearrangements only. Some clones are missing; in checked studies, unresolved V genes explain under half, and the rest has no known cause. The V and J calls and clone size come from that table; D and trimming were worked out from the DNA. The sample contains 100,000 or so clones, around 89% of them found a single time. The ten largest clones capture approximately 10% of the sample.

The rearranged chain carries TRBV2 and TRBJ2-5, with the D gene possibly TRBD1 or TRBD2, each one fitting 5 bases. Sequencing used peripheral blood, obtained on day 0 of AZD1222 vaccination. The TCR comes from an adult in good health. The sequenced DNA is TGTGCCAGCAGGAGGGGAGTTCAAGAGACCCAGTACTTC. Translated, this gives CASRRGVQETQYF.